This paragraph covers one T cell receptor (beta chain) sequence. TCRdb's copy holds only in-frame clones and misses some; the assay was immunoSEQ multiplex PCR. Of 90,000 to 150,000 clones listed, 88% were seen once; the top ten hold approximately 3.5%. V was clipped by 2 bases and J by 4 bases, with 2 bases between them. The V gene's germline CDR1 is ENHRY and CDR2 SYGVKD. CDR3 size: 11 residues. The data were taken from a study of control samples from healthy donors and cancer patients. The receptor was derived from a man in his forties in good health. The V call is TRBV10-3, the J call TRBJ2-5; D remains unclear. Sample: blood. In DNA form, the CDR3 reads TGTGCCATCAGTGAGACAGAGACCCAGTACTTC. As protein: CAISETETQYF.